These 12 T cell receptor beta chains share one sample of origin, sequenced in a study of tumor-infiltrating lymphocytes in oesophageal squamous cell carcinoma. TCRdb reprocessed the PCR reads via MiXCR and lists one record per CDR3 protein. Among about 21,000 distinct CDR3 sequences listed, around 33% were seen once. Sequencing was performed on esophageal tumor tissue. The receptors stem from a male donor with esophageal squamous cell carcinoma.

Remarks on this clonotype: One base away lies a much larger clone, so this may be a sequencing read error. This chain joins TRBV19 and TRBJ2-6; 9 nucleotides agree with TRBD1. CDR1 is LNHDA and CDR2 is SQIVND in the germline V gene (reference sequence). The CDR3 sequence is 17 residues long. The chain's CDR3 is CASREGTGSSGDNVLTF. The CDR3 DNA reads TGTGCCAGTAGGGAGGGGACAGGGAGCTCTGGGGACAACGTCCTGACTTTC. The full variable domain, in which reference TRBV19 and TRBJ2-6 provide the parts outside the CDR3, is DGGITQSPKYLFRKEGQNVTLSCEQNLNHDAMYWYRQDPGQGLRLIYYSQIVNDFQKGDIAEGYSVSREKKESFPLTVTSAQKNPTAFYLCASREGTGSSGDNVLTFGAGSRLTVL.

The V and J genes are TRBV6-1 and TRBJ2-1, with 8 positions matching TRBD2. The CDR3 totals 15 residues. V lost 5 bases to trimming and J lost 8 bases; unmatched junction nucleotides: 11. Germline assignment: CDR1 MNHNS and CDR2 SASEGT. Here the CDR3 reads CASSNRAGDVDEQFF. CDR3 nucleotide sequence: TGTGCCAGCAGTAACCGAGCGGGAGACGTGGATGAGCAGTTCTTC.

The chain is built from TRBV6-6 and TRBJ1-1; D possibly corresponds to TRBD1 (6 bases). This CDR3 is 14 amino acids long. V dropped 6 bases and J dropped 1 base, with 12 bases sitting between them. Germline values: CDR1 MNHNY, CDR2 SVGAGI (reference sequence). The CDR3 region has the DNA TGTGCCAGCAGCCTCGACAGGCAGAACACTGAAGCTTTCTTT. It is translated as CASSLDRQNTEAFF.

This sequence joins TRBV11-2 and TRBJ2-3; TRBD2 matches 8 bases. CDR1 is SGHAT, CDR2 FQNNGV, per germline. This CDR3 is 16 amino acids long. V shed 6 bases, J shed 5 bases, and the junction held 13 bases outside the gene matches. This CDR3 is CASRHQGAGVGDTQYF. CDR3 in DNA: TGTGCCAGCAGACATCAGGGAGCGGGAGTGGGAGATACGCAGTATTTT.

In this sample, this clonotype is medium-sized. The chain carries TRBV28 and TRBJ1-2; 8 nucleotides agree with TRBD1. After removal of 3 bases from V and 4 bases from J, the junction contained 10 bases not matched to a gene. Germline loops: CDR1 MDHEN, CDR2 SYDVKM. This CDR3 contains 16 residues. The CDR3 loop reads CASSFRQGRVGYGYTF. DNA of the CDR3: TGTGCCAGCAGTTTCCGACAGGGGCGAGTCGGCTATGGCTACACCTTC.

V usage is TRBV24-1 and J usage is TRBJ2-4; TRBD2 aligns across 8 bases. The DNA end favors TRBJ2-1, so the J call may be wrong. CDR1 is KGHDR and CDR2 is SFDVKD in the germline V gene. CDR3 length: 15 residues. CDR3 loop: CATSDPRGARNEQFF. As DNA, the CDR3 is TGTGCCACCAGTGATCCGCGGGGGGCGAGGAATGAGCAGTTCTTC.

As regards this clonotype: Because it lacks the conserved phenylalanine or tryptophan at the end, this CDR3 is likely a read error. The DNA is left out, because the CDR3 cannot be placed on it with certainty; the CDR3 is given as TCRdb lists it. The CDR3 loop reads CASSYTDGAYGYTFGS. This sequence joins TRBV6-9 and TRBJ2-1; the DNA was not compared with TRBD1, the D call given in the table. CDR1 is MNHGY, CDR2 SVAAGI, per germline. The CDR3 length is 16 residues, termini included.

This clonotype was observed at least ten times. The chain uses TRBV6-1 and TRBJ1-1; 10 bases match TRBD1. There are 13 residues in the CDR3. The germline V gene has CDR1 MNHNS and CDR2 SASEGT. Trimming cost V 6 bases and J 4 bases; bases outside gene matches: 2. In DNA, the CDR3 is TGTGCCAGCAGCTGGGACAGGGGCACTGAAGCTTTCTTT. This encodes CASSWDRGTEAFF.

This clonotype was seen a few times. The rearrangement uses TRBV28 and TRBJ2-1; 12 bases agree with TRBD2. The DNA end favors TRBJ2-7, so the J call may be wrong. In germline, CDR1 is MDHEN, CDR2 SYDVKM. The CDR3 extends over 18 amino acids. The CDR3 DNA reads TGTGCCAGCACATATTGGACTAGCGGGGAGAGCTCCTACAATGAGCAGTACTTC. The encoded protein is CASTYWTSGESSYNEQYF.

This clonotype was seen many times. The chain has TRBV2 and TRBJ1-2; tentatively, D is TRBD1 (5 bases). The CDR3 totals 18 residues. Germline-derived CDR1 and CDR2 are SNHLY and FYNNEI. V lost 3 bases and J lost 4, with 24 bases in between. Here the CDR3 DNA reads TGTGCCAGCAGTGATAGGGGATCGGGGTCCCGCTCGGGCTATGGCTACACCTTC. This translates into CASSDRGSGSRSGYGYTF. The full variable domain, in which reference TRBV2 and TRBJ1-2 provide the parts outside the CDR3, is EPEVTQTPSHQVTQMGQEVILRCVPISNHLYFYWYRQILGQKVEFLVSFYNNEISEKSEIFDDQFSVERPDGSNFTLKIRSTKLEDSAMYFCASSDRGSGSRSGYGYTFGSGTRLTVV.

The CDR3 loop reads CASSRVQRVNEQFF. As DNA, the CDR3 is TGTGCCAGCAGCCGAGTTCAACGGGTTAATGAGCAGTTCTTC. V usage is TRBV11-2 and J usage is TRBJ2-5, with D hard to call. The J call may be wrong; the DNA end is better matched by TRBJ2-1. The CDR3 consists of 14 residues. Germline-derived CDR1 and CDR2 are SGHAT and FQNNGV.

The chain employs TRBV7-6 and TRBJ2-4; a possible D gene is TRBD2 (5 bases). The closer fit of TRBJ2-7 to the DNA end suggests the J call may be wrong. Per the germline V gene, CDR1 is SGHVS and CDR2 is FNYEAQ. This CDR3 has 14 residues. CDR3 in amino acids: CASSMMSSGGEQYF. DNA of the CDR3: TGTGCCAGCAGCATGATGTCCAGTGGAGGCGAGCAGTACTTC.